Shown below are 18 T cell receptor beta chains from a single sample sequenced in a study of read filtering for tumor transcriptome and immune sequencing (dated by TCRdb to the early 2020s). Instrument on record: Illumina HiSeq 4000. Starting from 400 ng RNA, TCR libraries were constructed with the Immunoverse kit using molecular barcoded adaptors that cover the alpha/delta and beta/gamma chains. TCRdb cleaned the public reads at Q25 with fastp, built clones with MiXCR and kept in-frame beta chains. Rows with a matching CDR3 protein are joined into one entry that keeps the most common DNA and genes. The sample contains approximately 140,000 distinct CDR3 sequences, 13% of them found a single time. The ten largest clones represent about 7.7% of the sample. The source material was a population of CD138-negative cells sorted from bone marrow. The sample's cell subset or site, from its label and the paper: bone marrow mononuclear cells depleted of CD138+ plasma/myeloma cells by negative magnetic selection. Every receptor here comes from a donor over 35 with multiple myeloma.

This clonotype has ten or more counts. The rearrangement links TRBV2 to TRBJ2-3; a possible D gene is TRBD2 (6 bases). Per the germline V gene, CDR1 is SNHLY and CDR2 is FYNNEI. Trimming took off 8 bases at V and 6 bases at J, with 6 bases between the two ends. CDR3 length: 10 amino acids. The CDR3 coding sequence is TGTGCCAGCGGAGGGGATACGCAGTATTTT. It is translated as CASGGDTQYF.

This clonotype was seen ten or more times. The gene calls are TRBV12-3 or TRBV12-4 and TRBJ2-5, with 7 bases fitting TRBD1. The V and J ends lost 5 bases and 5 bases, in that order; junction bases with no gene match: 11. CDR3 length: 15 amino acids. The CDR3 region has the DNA TGTGCCAGCAGTGGGGGACAGCAACCTTGGGAGACCCAGTACTTC. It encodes CASSGGQQPWETQYF.

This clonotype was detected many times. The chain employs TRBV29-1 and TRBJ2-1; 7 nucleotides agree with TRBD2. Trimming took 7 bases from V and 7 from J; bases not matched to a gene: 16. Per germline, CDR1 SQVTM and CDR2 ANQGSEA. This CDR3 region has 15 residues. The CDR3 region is CSADPLGGSANEQFF. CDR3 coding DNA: TGCAGCGCCGACCCGTTGGGCGGGAGTGCGAATGAGCAGTTCTTC.

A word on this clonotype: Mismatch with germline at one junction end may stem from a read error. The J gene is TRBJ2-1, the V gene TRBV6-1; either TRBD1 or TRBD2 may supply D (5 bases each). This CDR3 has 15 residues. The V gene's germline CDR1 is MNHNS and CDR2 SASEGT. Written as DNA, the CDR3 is TGTGCCAGCAGTGGACGGACCGAGGGGTACAATGGGCAGTCCTTC. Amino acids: CASSGRTEGYNGQSF.

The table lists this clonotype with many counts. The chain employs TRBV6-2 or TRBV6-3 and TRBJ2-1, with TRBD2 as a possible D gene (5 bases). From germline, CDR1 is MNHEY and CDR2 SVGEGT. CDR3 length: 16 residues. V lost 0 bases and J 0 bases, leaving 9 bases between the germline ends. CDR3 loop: CASSYSRGSSYNEQFF. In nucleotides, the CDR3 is TGTGCCAGCAGTTACTCGAGAGGGAGCTCCTACAATGAGCAGTTCTTC.

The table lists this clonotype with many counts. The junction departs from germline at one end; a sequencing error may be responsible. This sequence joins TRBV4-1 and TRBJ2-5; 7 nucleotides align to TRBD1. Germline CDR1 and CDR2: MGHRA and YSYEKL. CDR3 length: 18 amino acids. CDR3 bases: TGCGCCAGCAGTCAAGATGGGGTATTAGGGACAGTCCAAGAGACCCAGTACTTC. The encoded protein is CASSQDGVLGTVQETQYF.

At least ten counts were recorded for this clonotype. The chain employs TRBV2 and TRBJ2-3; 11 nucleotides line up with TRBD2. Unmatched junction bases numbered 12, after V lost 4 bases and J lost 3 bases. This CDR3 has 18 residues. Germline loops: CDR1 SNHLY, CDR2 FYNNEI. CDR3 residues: CASSGGPRRTSGTDTQYF. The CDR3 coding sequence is TGTGCCAGCAGTGGGGGTCCTCGACGGACTAGCGGGACAGATACGCAGTATTTT.

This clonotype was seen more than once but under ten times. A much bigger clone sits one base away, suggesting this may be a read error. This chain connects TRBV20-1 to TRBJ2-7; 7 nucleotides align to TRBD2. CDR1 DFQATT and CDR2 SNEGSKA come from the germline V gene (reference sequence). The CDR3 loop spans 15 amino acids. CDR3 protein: CGAPRKGLAAYEQYF. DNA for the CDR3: TGCGGTGCTCCCCGAAAGGGGCTAGCGGCCTACGAGCAGTACTTC.

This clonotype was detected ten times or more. The CDR3 protein is CASSLGLAASSGANVLTF. In DNA, the CDR3 is TGCGCCAGCAGCTTGGGACTAGCAGCCTCCTCTGGGGCCAACGTCCTGACTTTC. The chain combines TRBV5-1 with TRBJ2-6, with TRBD2 matching over 7 bases. The CDR3 totals 18 residues. Per the germline V gene, CDR1 is SGHRS and CDR2 is YFSETQ. Germline trimming cut 0 bases from V and 0 bases from J; bases unmatched to any gene: 6.

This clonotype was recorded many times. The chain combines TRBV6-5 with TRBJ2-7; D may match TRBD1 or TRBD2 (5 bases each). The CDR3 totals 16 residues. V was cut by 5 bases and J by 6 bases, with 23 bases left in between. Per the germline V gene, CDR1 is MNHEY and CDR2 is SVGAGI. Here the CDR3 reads CASSGRWGPLAREQYF. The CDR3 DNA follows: TGTGCCAGCAGTGGCCGTTGGGGACCTCTGGCCCGCGAGCAGTACTTC.

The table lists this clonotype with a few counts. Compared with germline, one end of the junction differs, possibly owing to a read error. CDR3 DNA sequence: TGCGCCAGCAGCGAATACAAGGAGCAGTTCTTC. It is translated as CASSEYKEQFF. This chain links TRBV5-1 with TRBJ2-1, with no clear D. The CDR3 runs to 11 residues. Germline assignment: CDR1 SGHRS and CDR2 YFSETQ.

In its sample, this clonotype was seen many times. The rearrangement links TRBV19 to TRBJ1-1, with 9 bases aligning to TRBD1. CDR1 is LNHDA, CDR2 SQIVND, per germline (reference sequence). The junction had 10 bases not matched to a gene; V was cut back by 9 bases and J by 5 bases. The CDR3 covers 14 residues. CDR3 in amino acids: CASATGGRLTEAFF. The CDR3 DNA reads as TGTGCCAGCGCTACAGGGGGCAGGTTGACTGAAGCTTTCTTT.

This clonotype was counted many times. The CDR3 protein is CASSLGGSSYDNEQFF. The CDR3 DNA follows: TGTGCCAGCAGCTTAGGTGGCTCCTCCTACGACAATGAGCAGTTCTTC. This rearrangement joins TRBV7-8 to TRBJ2-1; D unresolved. CDR1 is SGHVS and CDR2 is FQNEAQ in the germline V gene. The CDR3 length is 16 residues. Trimming stripped 1 base from V and 5 bases from J, with 15 bases between.

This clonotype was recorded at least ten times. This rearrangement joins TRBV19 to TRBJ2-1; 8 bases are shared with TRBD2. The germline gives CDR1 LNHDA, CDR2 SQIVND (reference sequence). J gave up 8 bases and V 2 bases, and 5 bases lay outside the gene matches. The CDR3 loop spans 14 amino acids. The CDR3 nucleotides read TGTGCCAGTAGTATAATCGGGAGGGACGATGAGCAGTTCTTC. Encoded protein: CASSIIGRDDEQFF. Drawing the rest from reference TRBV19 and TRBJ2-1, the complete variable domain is DGGITQSPKYLFRKEGQNVTLSCEQNLNHDAMYWYRQDPGQGLRLIYYSQIVNDFQKGDIAEGYSVSREKKESFPLTVTSAQKNPTAFYLCASSIIGRDDEQFFGPGTRLTVL.

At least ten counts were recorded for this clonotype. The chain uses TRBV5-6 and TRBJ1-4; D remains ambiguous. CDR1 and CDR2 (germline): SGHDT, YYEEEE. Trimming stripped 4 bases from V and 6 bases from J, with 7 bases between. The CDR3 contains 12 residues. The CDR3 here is CASSRVYEKLFF. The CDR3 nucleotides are TGTGCCAGCAGCCGAGTATATGAAAAACTGTTTTTT.

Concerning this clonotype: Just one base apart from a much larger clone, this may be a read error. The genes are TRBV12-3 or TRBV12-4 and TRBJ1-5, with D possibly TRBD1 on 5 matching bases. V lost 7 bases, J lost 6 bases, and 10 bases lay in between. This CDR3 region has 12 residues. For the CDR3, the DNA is TGTGCCAGCAATTTCCAGGGTCAGCCCCAGCATTTT. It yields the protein CASNFQGQPQHF.

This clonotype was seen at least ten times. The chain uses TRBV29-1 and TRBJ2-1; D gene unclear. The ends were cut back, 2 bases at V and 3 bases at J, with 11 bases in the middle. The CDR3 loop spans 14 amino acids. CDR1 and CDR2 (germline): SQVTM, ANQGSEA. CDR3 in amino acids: CSVERPIGYNEQFF. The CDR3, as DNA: TGCAGCGTTGAAAGACCGATCGGCTACAATGAGCAGTTCTTC.

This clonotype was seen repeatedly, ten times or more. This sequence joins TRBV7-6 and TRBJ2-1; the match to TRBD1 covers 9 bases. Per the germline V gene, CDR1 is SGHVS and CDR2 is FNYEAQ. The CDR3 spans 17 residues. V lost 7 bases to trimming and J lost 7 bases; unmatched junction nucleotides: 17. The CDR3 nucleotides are TGTGCCAGCACCGCCTGGGGCCGGGACAGGGACGGAAATGAGCAGTTCTTC. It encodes CASTAWGRDRDGNEQFF.